Following are 21 T cell receptor beta chains from one sample sequenced in a study of blood T cells in healthy people across ages. With a J-beta primer mix and a sample-barcoded 5' primer, a second PCR ran about 6 to 11 cycles. A single record per CDR3 protein comes from TCRdb applying MiXCR to the 5' RACE reads. The sample has 700,000 or so distinct CDR3 sequences; 22% are singletons. The sequenced sample consisted of blood. These receptors all come from a man between 65 and 85 years old in good health.

V is TRBV5-1 and J is TRBJ2-5, with D perhaps TRBD2 (6 bases). The CDR3 consists of 16 residues. Trimming left V 0 bases short and J 4 bases short, with 16 bases between. Germline V gene data show CDR1 as SGHRS and CDR2 as YFSETQ. The CDR3 DNA follows: TGCGCCAGCAGCTTGGGCGGGATCCAGTACCGAGAGACCCAGTACTTC. It yields the protein CASSLGGIQYRETQYF.

A few counts support this clonotype. This sequence joins TRBV29-1 and TRBJ2-5; 7 bases are shared with TRBD1. Matching the DNA end better, TRBJ2-7 makes the J call doubtful. CDR1 and CDR2 from the germline V gene are SQVTM and ANQGSEA. The CDR3 loop spans 13 amino acids. CDR3 region: CSVAGTVPYEQYF. The CDR3 nucleotides are TGCAGCGTGGCCGGGACAGTTCCCTACGAGCAGTACTTC.

This sequence joins TRBV4-3 and TRBJ1-6, with D maybe TRBD1 (5 bases). Trimming removed 1 base from V and 9 bases from J, with 10 bases in between. Germline V gene sequence: CDR1 LGHNA, CDR2 YSLEER. This CDR3 contains 14 residues. The CDR3 loop reads CASSQVRVGSPLHF. DNA of the CDR3: TGCGCCAGCAGCCAAGTCAGGGTCGGTTCACCCCTCCACTTT.

This clonotype was found a few times. The CDR3 is CASSYGVGLRTDTQYF. DNA of the CDR3: TGTGCCAGCAGTTACGGGGTGGGACTCCGCACAGATACGCAGTATTTT. The chain uses TRBV6-5 and TRBJ2-3; a weak D match, TRBD2 (6 bases). V was trimmed by 2 bases and J by 1 base, leaving 13 bases between them. CDR3 size: 16 residues. CDR1 is MNHEY, CDR2 SVGAGI, per germline.

This clonotype was observed a handful of times. The J gene is TRBJ1-2, the V gene TRBV5-1; tentative D call: TRBD1 (5 bases). Deletions cut 0 bases from V and 4 bases from J, with 10 bases between. Germline V gene sequence: CDR1 SGHRS, CDR2 YFSETQ. The CDR3 spans 14 residues. CDR3 protein: CASSLEAGIYGYTF. In DNA, the CDR3 is TGCGCCAGCAGCTTGGAGGCAGGGATCTATGGCTACACCTTC.

The chain couples TRBV14 to TRBJ2-3; D perhaps matches TRBD2 (5 bases). Trimming removed 3 bases from V and 2 bases from J, with 6 bases in between. Looked up from germline, CDR1 is SGHDN and CDR2 is FVKESK. This CDR3 has 13 residues. The CDR3 spells CASSHRDTDTQYF. DNA for the CDR3: TGTGCCAGCAGCCACCGGGACACAGATACGCAGTATTTT. Combining the CDR3 with reference TRBV14 and TRBJ2-3 gives the whole variable domain EAGVTQFPSHSVIEKGQTVTLRCDPISGHDNLYWYRRVMGKEIKFLLHFVKESKQDESGMPNNRFLAERTGGTYSTLKVQPAELEDSGVYFCASSHRDTDTQYFGPGTRLTVL.

The chain links TRBV24-1 to TRBJ2-4, with a possible D match to TRBD1 (5 bases). The germline V gene encodes CDR1 KGHDR and CDR2 SFDVKD. The CDR3 length is 15 residues. The ends were cut back, 4 bases at V and 3 bases at J, with 12 bases in the middle. The CDR3 nucleotides read TGTGCCACCAGTGAGGGCCAGGGCGGCAAAAACATTCAGTACTTC. Translation: CATSEGQGGKNIQYF.

This clonotype was seen a few times. The chain recombines TRBV3-1 with TRBJ1-5, with D possibly matching TRBD1 (6 bases). This CDR3 has 17 amino acids. Germline loops: CDR1 LGHDT, CDR2 YNNKEL (reference sequence). Trimming pared 0 bases from V and 0 bases from J, leaving 12 bases between. In DNA, the CDR3 is TGTGCCAGCAGCCAAGATCGGGGGCAGCCTAGCAATCAGCCCCAGCATTTT. Its protein is CASSQDRGQPSNQPQHF.

There are a few counts of this clonotype. The chain employs TRBV3-1 and TRBJ1-2, with 7 bases lining up with TRBD1. V trimming: 4 bases; J trimming: 7 bases; junction bases outside the gene matches: 9. The length of the CDR3 is 14 residues. Germline CDR1 LGHDT, CDR2 YNNKEL (reference sequence). CDR3: CASSPPTGRGGYTF. The CDR3 region has the DNA TGTGCCAGCAGCCCCCCGACAGGGCGGGGTGGCTACACCTTC.

This rearrangement joins TRBV27 to TRBJ2-1; 10 bases match TRBD2. The V gene end was trimmed by 5 bases and the J gene end by 6 bases; junction bases not matched to a gene: 10. Germline-derived CDR1 and CDR2 are MNHEY and SMNVEV (reference sequence). The CDR3 covers 16 residues. DNA of the CDR3: TGTGCCAGCAGTCCCTCTAGCGGGGGTATTGTCAATGAGCAGTTCTTC. As protein: CASSPSSGGIVNEQFF.

This clonotype was seen only a few times. This sequence joins TRBV18 and TRBJ2-2, with TRBD2 as a possible D gene (6 bases). In germline, CDR1 is KGHSH, CDR2 LQKENI. The V and J ends lost 3 bases and 6 bases respectively, with 8 bases between them. This CDR3 contains 13 residues. The CDR3 DNA follows: TGTGCCAGCTCACCGGGACTCGCCGGGGAGCTGTTTTTT. Protein: CASSPGLAGELFF.

This clonotype was seen repeatedly, ten times or more. This chain links TRBV7-2 with TRBJ2-1, with 9 nucleotides matching TRBD2. Trimming removed 5 bases from V and 1 base from J; junction bases left unmatched: 6. The CDR3 has 16 residues. Germline CDR1 SGHTA, CDR2 FQGNSA. As DNA, the CDR3 is TGTGCCAGCAGCATTCCTCTAGCGGGGTCCTACAATGAGCAGTTCTTC. This encodes CASSIPLAGSYNEQFF.

The rearrangement uses TRBV28 and TRBJ2-5; TRBD1 agrees at 9 bases. This CDR3 comprises 16 residues. V lost 5 bases to trimming and J lost 0 bases; unmatched junction nucleotides: 7. Germline lookup yields CDR1 MDHEN and CDR2 SYDVKM. The CDR3 here is CASSGSGTGYQETQYF. As DNA, the CDR3 is TGTGCCAGCAGTGGGTCCGGGACAGGGTACCAAGAGACCCAGTACTTC. Based on the CDR3 plus reference TRBV28 and TRBJ2-5, the full variable domain is DVKVTQSSRYLVKRTGEKVFLECVQDMDHENMFWYRQDPGLGLRLIYFSYDVKMKEKGDIPEGYSVSREKKERFSLILESASTNQTSMYLCASSGSGTGYQETQYFGPGTRLLVL.

This clonotype has just a few counts. The rearrangement joins TRBV10-3 to TRBJ2-1; the D is unclear. Germline assignment: CDR1 ENHRY and CDR2 SYGVKD. The CDR3 spans 12 residues. V was trimmed by 4 bases and J by 3 bases, leaving 4 bases between them. CDR3 region: CAISGGYNEQFF. The CDR3 DNA is TGTGCCATCAGTGGGGGCTACAATGAGCAGTTCTTC.

This sequence joins TRBV5-1 and TRBJ2-5; D is perhaps TRBD2 (5 bases). This CDR3 has 14 residues. The V end was cut by 3 bases, the J end by 3 bases, with 12 bases between. Germline assignment: CDR1 SGHRS and CDR2 YFSETQ. CDR3 in DNA: TGCGCCAGCAGCTATTCCGGGAAGGAAGAGACCCAGTACTTC. Protein sequence: CASSYSGKEETQYF.

The chain is built from TRBV3-1 and TRBJ2-4; possible D gene TRBD1, 6 bases. Germline V gene lookup returns CDR1 LGHDT and CDR2 YNNKEL (reference sequence). This CDR3 has 13 amino acids. Trimming removed 4 bases at V and 5 bases at J, with 9 bases between. For the CDR3, the DNA is TGTGCCAGCAGCCTCAGGGGCCAAAACATTCAGTACTTC. Translation gives CASSLRGQNIQYF.

The chain couples TRBV5-1 to TRBJ2-5, with TRBD1 matching over 9 bases. CDR1 and CDR2 (germline): SGHRS, YFSETQ. The CDR3 loop spans 15 amino acids. V lost 2 bases, J lost 0 bases, and 2 bases stayed unmatched. The CDR3 sequence is CASSFRTGDQETQYF. The CDR3 bases are TGCGCCAGCAGCTTTCGGACAGGGGACCAAGAGACCCAGTACTTC.

This clonotype was observed many times. J is TRBJ2-3 and V is TRBV7-2; 11 nucleotides agree with TRBD1. Germline values: CDR1 SGHTA, CDR2 FQGNSA. After removal of 4 bases from V and 5 bases from J, the junction contained 5 bases not matched to a gene. The CDR3 has 15 amino acids. This CDR3 reads CASSSRTGGRDTQYF. The CDR3 DNA follows: TGTGCCAGCAGCTCGCGGACAGGGGGCAGAGATACGCAGTATTTT.

This clonotype occurred a few times. The V gene is TRBV19, the J gene TRBJ2-5, with 13 bases identical to TRBD2. CDR1 LNHDA and CDR2 SQIVND come from the germline V gene (reference sequence). V lost 3 bases and J lost 5; bases outside the gene matches: 9. CDR3 length: 17 residues. CDR3 bases: TGTGCCAGTAGTATTGGCCGGACTAGCGGGAGTAGCGAGACCCAGTACTTC. Protein: CASSIGRTSGSSETQYF.

This clonotype was observed a handful of times. The chain links TRBV7-2 to TRBJ2-3; D is undetermined. Trimming stripped 5 bases from V and 2 bases from J, with 11 bases between. This CDR3 is 14 amino acids long. Looked up from germline, CDR1 is SGHTA and CDR2 is FQGNSA. The CDR3 region is CASSVTRITDTQYF. CDR3 sequence (DNA): TGTGCCAGCAGCGTGACACGGATCACAGATACGCAGTATTTT. Combining the CDR3 with reference TRBV7-2 and TRBJ2-3 gives the whole variable domain GAGVSQSPSNKVTEKGKDVELRCDPISGHTALYWYRQSLGQGLEFLIYFQGNSAPDKSGLPSDRFSAERTGGSVSTLTIQRTQQEDSAVYLCASSVTRITDTQYFGPGTRLTVL.

This clonotype was observed a handful of times. This chain uses TRBV6-6 with TRBJ2-3; the D call may be TRBD1 or TRBD2 (5 bases each). The CDR3 length is 14 residues. The ends were cut back, 6 bases at V and 5 bases at J, with 15 bases in the middle. Per the germline V gene, CDR1 is MNHNY and CDR2 is SVGAGI (reference sequence). The CDR3 DNA follows: TGTGCCAGCAGCTCCCCGGGGACGGGAGATACGCAGTATTTT. Translation: CASSSPGTGDTQYF.